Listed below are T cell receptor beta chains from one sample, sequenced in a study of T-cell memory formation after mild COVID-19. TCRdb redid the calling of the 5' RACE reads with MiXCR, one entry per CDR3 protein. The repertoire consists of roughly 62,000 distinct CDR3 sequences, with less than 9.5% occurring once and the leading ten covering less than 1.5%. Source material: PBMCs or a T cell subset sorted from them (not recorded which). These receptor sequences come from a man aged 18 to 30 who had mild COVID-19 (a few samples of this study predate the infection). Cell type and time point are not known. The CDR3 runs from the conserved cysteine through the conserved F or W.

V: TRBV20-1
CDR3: CSARDRQGPYNEQFF

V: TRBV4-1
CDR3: CASSQLVLGGDTQYF

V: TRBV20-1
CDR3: CSAENPGQGYEKLFF

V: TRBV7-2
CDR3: CASSFQSSGGDTQYF

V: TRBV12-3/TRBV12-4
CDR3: CASSLWQGYNEQFF

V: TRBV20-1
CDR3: CSATDGNNEQFF

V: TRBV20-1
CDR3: CSALRVGGTGGQPQHF

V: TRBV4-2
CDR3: CASSQAGTGNEQYF

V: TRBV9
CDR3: CASSPKGLSGANVLTF

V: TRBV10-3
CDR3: CAISGTSTDTQYF

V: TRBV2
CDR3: CASRDRGETQYF

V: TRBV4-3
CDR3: CASTRVAGVRDTQYF

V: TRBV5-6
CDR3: CASSLLGGARRDQPQHF

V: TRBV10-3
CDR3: CAISQQGADTQYF

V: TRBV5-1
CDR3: CASSEPGQENTEAFF

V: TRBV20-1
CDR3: CSAIPRTGFQETQYF

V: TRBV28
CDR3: CASSLSRENGYTF

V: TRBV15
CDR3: CATRSLTSGGRTETQYF

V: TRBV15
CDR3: CATSRGQLLTEAFF

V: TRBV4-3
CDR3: CASGSGANVLTF

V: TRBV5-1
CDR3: CASSYGLAAQSTDTQYF

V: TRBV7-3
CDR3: CASSLQGGSPLHF

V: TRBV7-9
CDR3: CASSLGGSWGEKLFF

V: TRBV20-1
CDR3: CSARSDRGEKLFF

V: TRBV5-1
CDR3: CASSLQASSYNEQFF

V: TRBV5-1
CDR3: CASSGGSRSTEAFF

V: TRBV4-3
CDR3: CASSQGHRQETQYF

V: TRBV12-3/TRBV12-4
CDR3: CASSRRDHLGTEAFF

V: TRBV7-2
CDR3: CASSFARREEQPQHF

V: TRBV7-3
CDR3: CASSFGTLGATEAFF

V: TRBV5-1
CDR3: CASSDLYQETQYF

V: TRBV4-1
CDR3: CASSRIPGQGYEQYF

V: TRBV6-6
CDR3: CASSHWPNYEQYF

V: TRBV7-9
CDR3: CASSPGGGVETQYF

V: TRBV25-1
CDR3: CASRETGGDSPLHF

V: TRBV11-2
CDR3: CASSFRAVTTNEKLFF

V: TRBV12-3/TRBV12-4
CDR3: CASSINTGFGYTF

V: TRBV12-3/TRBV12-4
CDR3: CASSSTGNNQPQHF

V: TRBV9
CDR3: CASSSPPNTGELFF

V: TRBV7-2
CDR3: CASSPSRGPPSDTQYF